This T cell receptor beta chain originates from a study of cytomegalovirus exposure and HLA in healthy donors. General study results and limits: There were fewer than 200 TCR beta chains listed as cytomegalovirus-associated.

The PCR was carried out with 60 Vbeta primers and 13 Jbeta primers. Repertoires were generated with immunoSEQ multiplex PCR, while TCRdb's copy carries only in-frame clones and drops some. Of tens of thousands of clones detected, around 79% appear once; the ten largest clones hold roughly 1.5%. As for this clone: Its antigen is currently unknown.

The specimen sequenced was PBMCs. The receptor's source is a man aged 40-49 years in good health and CMV-seronegative.

CDR3 in amino acids: CASGGLAGSNEQFF. The CDR3 region has the DNA TGTGCCAGCGGAGGGCTAGCGGGGTCTAATGAGCAGTTCTTC. This chain joins TRBV2 and TRBJ2-1; 9 positions match TRBD2. V shed 8 bases and J 7 bases; nucleotides not matched to a gene: 9. CDR3 length equals 14 residues. Germline V gene sequence: CDR1 SNHLY, CDR2 FYNNEI. Using reference TRBV2 and TRBJ2-1 for the parts outside the CDR3, the full variable domain is EPEVTQTPSHQVTQMGQEVILRCVPISNHLYFYWYRQILGQKVEFLVSFYNNEISEKSEIFDDQFSVERPDGSNFTLKIRSTKLEDSAMYFCASGGLAGSNEQFFGPGTRLTVL.